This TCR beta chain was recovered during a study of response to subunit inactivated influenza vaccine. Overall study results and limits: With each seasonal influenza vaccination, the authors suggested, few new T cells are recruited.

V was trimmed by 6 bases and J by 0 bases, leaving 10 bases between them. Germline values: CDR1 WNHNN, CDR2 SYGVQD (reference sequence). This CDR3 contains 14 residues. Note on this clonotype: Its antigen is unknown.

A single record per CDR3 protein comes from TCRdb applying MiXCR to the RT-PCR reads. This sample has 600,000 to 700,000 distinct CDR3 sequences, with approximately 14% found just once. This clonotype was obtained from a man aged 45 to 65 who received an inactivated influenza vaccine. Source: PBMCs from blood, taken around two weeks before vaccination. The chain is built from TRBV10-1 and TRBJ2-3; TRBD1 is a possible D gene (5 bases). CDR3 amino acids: CASRDTSSTDTQYF. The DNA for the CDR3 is TGCGCCAGCAGGGACACCTCTAGCACAGATACGCAGTATTTT.